Listed here are 21 T cell receptor beta chains from one sample, sequenced in a study of human T cells and chemical hapten exposure. A single record per CDR3 protein comes from TCRdb applying MiXCR to the RACE reads. The sample has more than 110,000 distinct CDR3 sequences; 12% are singletons. Documented time point: patch test 2, 6 weeks after DPC sensitization. Treatment of the sample: therapeutic diphenylcyclopropenone sensitization with weekly scalp DPC. Source: whole blood, taken in connection with sensitization to the hapten diphenylcyclopropenone (DPC). The source of these receptors is a woman aged 45-65 years with alopecia areata. Some clones in this sample may be carry-over from other donors' samples.

V usage is TRBV18 and J usage is TRBJ2-7; D unclear. The V gene's germline CDR1 is KGHSH and CDR2 LQKENI. V lost 3 bases and J lost 2, with 11 bases in between. The CDR3 has 14 amino acids. The CDR3 protein is CASSPNGPTYEQYF. The CDR3 nucleotides are TGTGCCAGCTCACCCAACGGGCCCACCTACGAGCAGTACTTC.

This clonotype has ten or more counts. The chain uses TRBV11-2 and TRBJ2-5, with 7 bases identical to TRBD2. Unmatched junction bases numbered 6, after V lost 5 bases and J lost 3 bases. The germline V gene encodes CDR1 SGHAT and CDR2 FQNNGV. This CDR3 has 14 residues. CDR3 in DNA: TGTGCCAGCAGCCCGGGACTAACGGAAGAGACCCAGTACTTC. As protein: CASSPGLTEETQYF.

The gene calls are TRBV14 and TRBJ2-2; 10 bases line up with TRBD2. V shed 0 bases, J shed 4 bases, and the junction held 8 bases outside the gene matches. There are 18 residues in the CDR3. Germline V CDR1 and CDR2: SGHDN, FVKESK. The CDR3 coding sequence is TGTGCCAGCAGCCAAGATCGTATTAGCGGGAGGATCACCGGGGAGCTGTTTTTT. This sequence encodes CASSQDRISGRITGELFF.

This clonotype was recorded at least ten times. The V gene is TRBV2, the J gene TRBJ1-5, with D unresolved. The CDR3 is 13 residues long. CDR1 SNHLY and CDR2 FYNNEI come from the germline V gene. Trimming took 7 bases from V and 3 from J, leaving 10 bases between them. Here the CDR3 reads CASTPEANQPQHF. The CDR3 DNA is TGTGCCAGCACCCCCGAGGCCAATCAGCCCCAGCATTTT.

This clonotype was counted many times. The V call is TRBV30, the J call TRBJ2-1, with D perhaps matching TRBD2 (5 bases). The V and J ends lost 0 bases and 9 bases respectively, with 18 bases between them. CDR1 is GTSNPN, CDR2 SVGIG, per germline (reference sequence). CDR3 length equals 15 residues. Here the CDR3 DNA reads TGTGCCTGGAGTGTAAGAGGGCCGGGGATCAGTGAGCAGTTCTTC. Encoded protein: CAWSVRGPGISEQFF.

This rearrangement joins TRBV6-6 to TRBJ1-5, with unresolved D. The germline V gene encodes CDR1 MNHNY and CDR2 SVGAGI (reference sequence). The CDR3 has 13 residues. V lost 0 bases, J lost 6 bases, and 6 bases lay in between. As DNA, the CDR3 is TGTGCCAGCAGTTACTCGACCCGTCAGCCCCAGCATTTT. This gives the protein CASSYSTRQPQHF.

This rearrangement joins TRBV18 to TRBJ1-1; D ambiguous. The CDR3 is 14 residues long. V gave up 3 bases and J gave up 5 bases, with 13 bases separating them. The germline V gene has CDR1 KGHSH and CDR2 LQKENI. This CDR3 is CASSPLKAPTEAFF. CDR3 DNA sequence: TGTGCCAGCTCACCCCTGAAGGCCCCAACTGAAGCTTTCTTT.

This clonotype was recorded a few times. The rearrangement joins TRBV18 to TRBJ2-1; tentative D call: TRBD2 (6 bases). The CDR3 contains 15 residues. V was clipped by 5 bases and J by 6 bases, with 17 bases between them. The V gene's germline CDR1 is KGHSH and CDR2 LQKENI. CDR3 amino acids: CASSTGTRGTNEQFF. CDR3 DNA sequence: TGTGCCAGCTCAACCGGGACTCGAGGGACCAATGAGCAGTTCTTC.

The V and J genes are TRBV7-9 and TRBJ2-3; 8 nucleotides line up with TRBD1. Germline trimming cut 5 bases from V and 6 bases from J; bases unmatched to any gene: 4. Germline-derived CDR1 and CDR2 are SEHNR and FQNEAQ (reference sequence). This CDR3 has 13 amino acids. The CDR3 bases are TGTGCCAGCAGCGGACAGGGACGGGATACGCAGTATTTT. Translating it yields CASSGQGRDTQYF.

This clonotype turned up a few times. This chain links TRBV4-2 with TRBJ2-1; D is perhaps TRBD2 (6 bases). CDR3 size: 16 residues. In germline, CDR1 is LGHNA, CDR2 YNFKEQ. V was clipped by 4 bases and J by 6 bases, with 19 bases between them. For the CDR3, the DNA is TGTGCCAGCAGCCTCCAAGGATCCGGGAGAGGCAATGAGCAGTTCTTC. Its protein is CASSLQGSGRGNEQFF.

This clonotype occurred a few times. This chain uses TRBV29-1 with TRBJ2-4, with 7 bases aligning to TRBD1. V dropped 6 bases and J dropped 12; count of bases not matched to a gene: 8. The CDR3 is 11 residues long. Looked up from germline, CDR1 is SQVTM and CDR2 is ANQGSEA. CDR3 sequence: CSVEGAAGQYF. In DNA form, the CDR3 reads TGCAGCGTCGAGGGGGCGGCCGGTCAGTACTTC.

V gene TRBV6-5 combines with J gene TRBJ2-1, with D perhaps TRBD1 (5 bases). Germline assignment: CDR1 MNHEY and CDR2 SVGAGI. This CDR3 is built from 13 residues. Trimming took off 7 bases at V and 5 bases at J, with 12 bases between the two ends. CDR3 coding DNA: TGTGCCAGCAAACCCGACAGTCACAATGAGCAGTTCTTC. Encoded protein: CASKPDSHNEQFF.

There are many counts of this clonotype. This chain joins TRBV5-1 and TRBJ2-1, with D possibly called TRBD1 or TRBD2 (6 bases each). This CDR3 is built from 14 residues. Trimming took 5 bases from V and 4 from J, leaving 13 bases between them. CDR1 and CDR2 (germline): SGHRS, YFSETQ. Here the CDR3 DNA reads TGCGCCAGCAGGCGGGACACACTATACAATGAGCAGTTCTTC. Translating it yields CASRRDTLYNEQFF.

This clonotype occurred a few times. V and J are TRBV10-1 and TRBJ1-1, with unresolved D. Trimming shortened V by 7 bases and J by 1 base, and 10 bases separated the two germline ends. Looked up from germline, CDR1 is WNHNN and CDR2 is SYGVQD (reference sequence). This CDR3 region has 13 residues. CDR3 amino acids: CASKDRPNTEAFF. In DNA, the CDR3 is TGCGCCAGCAAGGACCGACCGAACACTGAAGCTTTCTTT.

This clonotype came up many times. This chain connects TRBV28 to TRBJ2-7, with 10 bases lining up with TRBD2. Trimming cost V 3 bases and J 0 bases; bases outside gene matches: 8. The CDR3 is 17 residues long. Germline V gene sequence: CDR1 MDHEN, CDR2 SYDVKM. This CDR3 reads CASSFRTSGKSSYEQYF. The DNA for the CDR3 is TGTGCCAGCAGTTTTCGAACTAGCGGGAAGAGCTCCTACGAGCAGTACTTC.

Ten or more counts support this clonotype. The V gene is TRBV18, the J gene TRBJ2-7, with 11 positions matching TRBD2. The CDR3 totals 14 residues. Germline values: CDR1 KGHSH, CDR2 LQKENI. V was clipped by 6 bases and J by 5 bases; unmatched bases: 6. In DNA, the CDR3 is TGTGCCAGCTCGGAGGGACTAGCGGTCGACGAGCAGTACTTC. Its translation: CASSEGLAVDEQYF.

The genes are TRBV12-3 or TRBV12-4 and TRBJ2-3, with 8 nucleotides matching TRBD2. This CDR3 spans 15 amino acids. With V trimmed by 5 bases and J by 0 bases, 4 bases remained unmatched. The CDR3 region is CASSALADSTDTQYF. In DNA, the CDR3 is TGTGCCAGCAGTGCACTAGCGGATAGCACAGATACGCAGTATTTT.

This clonotype was seen only a few times. The chain couples TRBV27 to TRBJ2-7; D call uncertain. Trimming removed 5 bases at V and 6 bases at J, with 14 bases between. Germline lookup yields CDR1 MNHEY and CDR2 SMNVEV (reference sequence). The CDR3 has 13 residues. The CDR3: CASSLTDVTEQYF. DNA for the CDR3: TGTGCCAGCAGTCTGACGGATGTTACCGAGCAGTACTTC.

The CDR3 DNA is TGTGCCAGCGCTTCCGGGACAGCAAACACCGGGGAGCTGTTTTTT. This encodes CASASGTANTGELFF. The chain is built from TRBV2 and TRBJ2-2; the match to TRBD1 covers 7 bases. The CDR3 has 15 amino acids. CDR1 is SNHLY and CDR2 is FYNNEI in the germline V gene. The V gene end was trimmed by 8 bases and the J gene end by 2 bases; junction bases not matched to a gene: 8.

This chain links TRBV9 with TRBJ2-7, with 9 bases lining up with TRBD2. The CDR3 is 16 amino acids. Germline V gene data show CDR1 as SGDLS and CDR2 as YYNGEE. V lost 0 bases to trimming and J lost 6 bases; unmatched junction nucleotides: 10. DNA for the CDR3: TGTGCCAGCAGCGTAGGATTAGCGGGAGCTCGAGGCGAGCAGTACTTC. Translated: CASSVGLAGARGEQYF.

This clonotype has just a few counts. The chain recombines TRBV19 with TRBJ2-7; D perhaps matches TRBD1 (6 bases). The V and J ends lost 6 bases and 5 bases respectively, with 14 bases between them. The CDR3 loop spans 13 amino acids. Germline CDR1 LNHDA, CDR2 SQIVND (reference sequence). CDR3 DNA sequence: TGTGCCAGTAGAGGGGTACCAGGGGACGAGCAGTACTTC. It specifies CASRGVPGDEQYF.